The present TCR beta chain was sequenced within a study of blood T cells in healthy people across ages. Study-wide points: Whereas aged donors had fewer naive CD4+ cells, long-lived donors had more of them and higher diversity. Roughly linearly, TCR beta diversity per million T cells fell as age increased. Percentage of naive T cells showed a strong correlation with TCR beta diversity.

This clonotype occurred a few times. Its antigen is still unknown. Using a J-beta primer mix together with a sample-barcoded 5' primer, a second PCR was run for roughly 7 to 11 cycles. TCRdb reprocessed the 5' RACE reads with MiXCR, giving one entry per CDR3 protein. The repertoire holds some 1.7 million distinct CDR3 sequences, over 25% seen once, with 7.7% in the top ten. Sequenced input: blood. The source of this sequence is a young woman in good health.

CDR3 in DNA: TGCGCCAGCAGCCGAGATGCCGGCCAGGGGCAGTACTTC. As protein: CASSRDAGQGQYF. The chain recombines TRBV5-1 with TRBJ2-7, with a possible D match to TRBD1 (5 bases). Germline values: CDR1 SGHRS, CDR2 YFSETQ. This CDR3 comprises 13 residues. V dropped 4 bases and J dropped 9 bases, with 17 bases sitting between them.